The 9 T cell receptor beta chains presented below share a single source sample, sequenced in a study of shared clonotypes between healthy human individuals. Repertoires were generated with immunoSEQ multiplex PCR, while TCRdb's copy carries only in-frame clones and drops some. Among under 2,500,000 clones listed, more than 90% were seen once. Sequencing was done on a sample of naive CD4+ T cells sorted from blood. The sample's subset: CD45RA+ positively selected. The origin of the receptors is a man aged 18-30 years in good health.

The chain employs TRBV5-1 and TRBJ2-3; D gene unclear. Germline values: CDR1 SGHRS, CDR2 YFSETQ. The CDR3 sequence is 14 residues long. V lost 4 bases and J 0 bases, leaving 9 bases between the germline ends. CDR3 nucleotide sequence: TGCGCCAGCAGCCAGACGAGGAGCACAGATACGCAGTATTTT. Encoded protein: CASSQTRSTDTQYF.

This clone turned up a few times. This sequence joins TRBV6-5 and TRBJ1-2; 7 nucleotides match TRBD1. V lost 0 bases and J lost 6; bases outside the gene matches: 1. The V gene's germline CDR1 is MNHEY and CDR2 SVGAGI. This CDR3 contains 13 residues. The CDR3 loop is CASSYSTGNGYTF. CDR3 nucleotides: TGTGCCAGCAGTTACTCGACAGGGAATGGCTACACCTTC.

The rearrangement uses TRBV18 and TRBJ1-5; D is uncertain. The CDR3 runs to 14 residues. Germline V gene lookup returns CDR1 KGHSH and CDR2 LQKENI. Trimming pared 2 bases from V and 4 bases from J, leaving 9 bases between. Written as DNA, the CDR3 is TGTGCCAGCTCACCAATGGCAGGTAATCAGCCCCAGCATTTT. Protein product: CASSPMAGNQPQHF.

In its sample, this clone was seen once. The chain is built from TRBV30 and TRBJ1-1, with a tentative D call TRBD1 (5 bases). Germline loops: CDR1 GTSNPN, CDR2 SVGIG (reference sequence). The CDR3 spans 12 residues. Trimming pared 1 base from V and 11 bases from J, leaving 14 bases between. The chain's CDR3 is CAWSGRPPGAFF. DNA of the CDR3: TGTGCCTGGAGTGGACGGCCTCCAGGGGCTTTCTTT.

On this clone: The sample contains more than one DNA sequence encoding this CDR3. The chain has TRBV19 and TRBJ1-5, with D tentatively TRBD1 (5 bases). Trimming took 3 bases from V and 1 from J, leaving 10 bases between them. CDR3 length equals 15 residues. CDR1 and CDR2 (germline): LNHDA, SQIVND (reference sequence). For the CDR3, the DNA is TGTGCCAGTAGTATCGAAGGGGCCAGCAATCAGCCCCAGCATTTT. Amino acids: CASSIEGASNQPQHF. Full variable domain (remainder filled in from reference TRBV19 and TRBJ1-5): DGGITQSPKYLFRKEGQNVTLSCEQNLNHDAMYWYRQDPGQGLRLIYYSQIVNDFQKGDIAEGYSVSREKKESFPLTVTSAQKNPTAFYLCASSIEGASNQPQHFGDGTRLSIL.

The V gene is TRBV6-1, the J gene TRBJ2-7; D unclear. CDR1 is MNHNS, CDR2 SASEGT, per germline. CDR3 size: 12 residues. Trimming removed 5 bases at V and 4 bases at J, with 9 bases between. The CDR3 protein is CASSSRAYEQYF. The CDR3 nucleotides are TGTGCCAGCAGTTCTAGAGCGTACGAGCAGTACTTC.

V gene TRBV6-6 combines with J gene TRBJ2-1; D perhaps matches TRBD2 (5 bases). The V gene lost 6 bases and the J gene lost 9 bases, with 9 bases spanning the gap. CDR3 length equals 11 residues. The germline V gene encodes CDR1 MNHNY and CDR2 SVGAGI (reference sequence). CDR3 sequence (DNA): TGTGCCAGCAGCCCGGGGTTTGAGCAGTTCTTC. Translated: CASSPGFEQFF.

The rearrangement uses TRBV7-9 and TRBJ2-1, with D tentatively TRBD2 (6 bases). The CDR3 runs 18 residues. Germline V CDR1 and CDR2: SEHNR, FQNEAQ (reference sequence). The germline V and J ends were trimmed by 4 bases and 0 bases, with 19 bases remaining between them. CDR3 coding DNA: TGTGCCAGCAGCTCAAGACCGGGACTCAGAAGCTCCTACAATGAGCAGTTCTTC. Translated, it gives CASSSRPGLRSSYNEQFF.

V and J are TRBV7-3 and TRBJ1-5; the D is unclear. Trimming pared 4 bases from V and 0 bases from J, leaving 13 bases between. Germline loops: CDR1 SGHTA, CDR2 FQGTGA. The CDR3 runs to 16 residues. CDR3 DNA: TGTGCCAGCAGCTCTAACGGGTTCTATAGCAATCAGCCCCAGCATTTT. Translated: CASSSNGFYSNQPQHF.